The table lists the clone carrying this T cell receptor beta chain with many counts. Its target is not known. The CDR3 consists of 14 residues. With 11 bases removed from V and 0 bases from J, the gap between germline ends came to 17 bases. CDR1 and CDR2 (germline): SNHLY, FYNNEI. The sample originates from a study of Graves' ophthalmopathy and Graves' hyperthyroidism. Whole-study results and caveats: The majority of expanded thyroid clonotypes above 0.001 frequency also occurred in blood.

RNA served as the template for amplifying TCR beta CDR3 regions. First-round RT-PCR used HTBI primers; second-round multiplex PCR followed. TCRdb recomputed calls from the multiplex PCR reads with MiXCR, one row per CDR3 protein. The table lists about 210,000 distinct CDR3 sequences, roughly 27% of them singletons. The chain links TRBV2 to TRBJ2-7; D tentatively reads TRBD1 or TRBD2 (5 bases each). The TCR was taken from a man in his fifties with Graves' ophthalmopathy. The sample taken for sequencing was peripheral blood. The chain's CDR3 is CAGRGRGRSYEQYF. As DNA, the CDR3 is TGTGCCGGACGTGGTCGGGGACGCTCCTACGAGCAGTACTTC. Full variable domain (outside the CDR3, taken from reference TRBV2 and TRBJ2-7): EPEVTQTPSHQVTQMGQEVILRCVPISNHLYFYWYRQILGQKVEFLVSFYNNEISEKSEIFDDQFSVERPDGSNFTLKIRSTKLEDSAMYFCAGRGRGRSYEQYFGPGTRLTVT.